A single sample gave rise to the 31 T cell receptor beta chains below, sequenced in a study of blood T cell repertoires in COVID-19. Here immunoSEQ multiplex PCR was the method, and the copy in TCRdb shows in-frame clones only, minus some. The sample yields roughly 100,000 clones, about 86% seen once. Sample: peripheral blood. Source of these receptors: a man older than 75 with acute or convalescent COVID-19.

J is TRBJ2-7 and V is TRBV19; 8 bases agree with TRBD1. The CDR3 runs 14 residues. The germline CDR1 and CDR2 sequences are LNHDA and SQIVND (reference sequence). Losses at the gene ends were 8 bases for V and 0 bases for J; bases not matched to a gene: 6. CDR3: CASGVTGGSYEQYF. The DNA of the CDR3 is TGTGCCAGTGGGGTCACAGGGGGCTCCTACGAGCAGTACTTC.

The rearrangement uses TRBV5-8 and TRBJ1-6, with 10 bases matching TRBD1. The CDR3 length is 14 residues. V dropped 4 bases and J dropped 9; count of bases not matched to a gene: 4. Per germline, CDR1 SGHTS and CDR2 YDEGEE. The CDR3 reads CASSTRDRGSPLHF. The CDR3 nucleotides read TGTGCCAGCAGCACCCGGGACAGGGGTTCACCCCTCCACTTT.

The gene calls are TRBV24-1 and TRBJ1-2; 9 bases match TRBD1. The CDR3 consists of 14 residues. Germline loops: CDR1 KGHDR, CDR2 SFDVKD. With V trimmed by 4 bases and J by 7 bases, 6 bases remained unmatched. CDR3 in DNA: TGTGCCACCAGTGAGGGGACAGGGCCTGCTGGCTACACCTTC. Translation gives CATSEGTGPAGYTF.

This chain connects TRBV7-3 to TRBJ2-6, with TRBD1 as a possible D gene (6 bases). CDR1 and CDR2 (germline): SGHTA, FQGTGA. Trimming removed 5 bases from V and 0 bases from J, with 14 bases in between. This CDR3 spans 17 amino acids. CDR3 residues: CASSQWGQGSGANVLTF. The CDR3 DNA sequence: TGTGCCAGCAGCCAGTGGGGGCAGGGCTCTGGGGCCAACGTCCTGACTTTC.

In this sample, this clone turned up a few times. The rearrangement links TRBV28 to TRBJ2-3; the D gene is possibly TRBD2 (5 bases). The CDR3 sequence is 16 residues long. The V end was cut by 7 bases, the J end by 6 bases, with 23 bases between. The germline gives CDR1 MDHEN, CDR2 SYDVKM. The CDR3 nucleotides read TGTGCCAGCAACGTAATCGGTAGGACTGGGCGGGATACGCAGTATTTT. Protein product: CASNVIGRTGRDTQYF.

V and J are TRBV7-9 and TRBJ1-1, with 7 bases matching TRBD1. This CDR3 spans 16 amino acids. Germline loops: CDR1 SEHNR, CDR2 FQNEAQ (reference sequence). Losses at the gene ends were 5 bases for V and 5 bases for J; bases not matched to a gene: 14. This CDR3 is CASSPWDRNAKTEAFF. The CDR3 DNA sequence: TGTGCCAGCAGCCCTTGGGACAGAAACGCGAAAACTGAAGCTTTCTTT.

Only one count was recorded for this clone. This sequence joins TRBV30 and TRBJ2-2, with TRBD2 matching over 8 bases. Looked up from germline, CDR1 is GTSNPN and CDR2 is SVGIG (reference sequence). Unmatched junction bases numbered 8, after V lost 8 bases and J lost 6 bases. The CDR3 has 13 residues. CDR3 in amino acids: CAAGRASAGELFF. CDR3 bases: TGTGCCGCCGGGAGGGCCTCGGCCGGGGAGCTGTTTTTT.

J is TRBJ2-1 and V is TRBV27; 11 positions match TRBD2. This CDR3 is 15 amino acids long. Per the germline V gene, CDR1 is MNHEY and CDR2 is SMNVEV (reference sequence). V dropped 5 bases and J dropped 6; count of bases not matched to a gene: 6. This chain's CDR3 is CASSPGLAGGNEQFF. The CDR3 nucleotides read TGTGCCAGCAGTCCGGGGCTAGCGGGAGGCAATGAGCAGTTCTTC.

This chain connects TRBV28 to TRBJ1-2, with D tentatively TRBD1 (5 bases). The germline V gene encodes CDR1 MDHEN and CDR2 SYDVKM. This CDR3 spans 16 amino acids. The V gene lost 1 base and the J gene lost 8 bases, with 20 bases spanning the gap. CDR3 sequence: CASSLFGEEGIKGYTF. The DNA of the CDR3 is TGTGCCAGCAGTTTATTCGGTGAGGAGGGGATTAAAGGCTACACCTTC.

The chain couples TRBV27 to TRBJ1-2; weak D call: TRBD1 (6 bases). V lost 0 bases and J 7 bases, leaving 18 bases between the germline ends. In germline, CDR1 is MNHEY, CDR2 SMNVEV (reference sequence). This CDR3 has 16 amino acids. The CDR3 sequence: CASSLSTQGSMGGYTF. For the CDR3, the DNA is TGTGCCAGCAGTTTATCGACACAGGGCAGCATGGGTGGCTACACCTTC.

The rearrangement links TRBV5-1 to TRBJ2-1, with 8 positions matching TRBD2. The CDR3 runs 15 residues. Germline lookup yields CDR1 SGHRS and CDR2 YFSETQ. The V segment lost 2 bases and the J segment 7 bases; nucleotides outside the gene matches: 8. CDR3 coding DNA: TGCGCCAGCAGCTTTCCGAGCGGGAGCCAAAATGAGCAGTTCTTC. Translation: CASSFPSGSQNEQFF. The variable domain in full, completed from reference TRBV5-1 and TRBJ2-1, reads KAGVTQTPRYLIKTRGQQVTLSCSPISGHRSVSWYQQTPGQGLQFLFEYFSETQRNKGNFPGRFSGRQFSNSRSEMNVSTLELGDSALYLCASSFPSGSQNEQFFGPGTRLTVL.

The chain combines TRBV7-8 with TRBJ2-1, with D possibly matching TRBD2 (5 bases). The CDR3 contains 16 residues. The germline CDR1 and CDR2 sequences are SGHVS and FQNEAQ. The V end lost 3 bases, the J end lost 5 bases, and 17 bases lay between the germline ends. The DNA for the CDR3 is TGTGCCAGCAGCTTGACGAGCGGACGGACCGACAATGAGCAGTTCTTC. Translated: CASSLTSGRTDNEQFF.

This chain connects TRBV28 to TRBJ1-5; a weak D match, TRBD1 (5 bases). The CDR3 runs to 15 residues. Per the germline V gene, CDR1 is MDHEN and CDR2 is SYDVKM. Deletions cut 0 bases from V and 4 bases from J, with 10 bases between. For the CDR3, the DNA is TGTGCCAGCAGTTTATGGGTGGGGGGAAATCAGCCCCAGCATTTT. Protein: CASSLWVGGNQPQHF.

The genes are TRBV5-1 and TRBJ1-5, with TRBD1 as a possible D gene (6 bases). The CDR3 contains 14 residues. The germline gives CDR1 SGHRS, CDR2 YFSETQ. V dropped 0 bases and J dropped 4 bases, with 8 bases sitting between them. CDR3 amino acids: CASSLGTVNQPQHF. The CDR3 DNA reads TGCGCCAGCAGCTTGGGGACAGTAAATCAGCCCCAGCATTTT.

V gene TRBV6-2 or TRBV6-3 combines with J gene TRBJ2-1; the match to TRBD1 covers 11 bases. V shed 5 bases, J shed 2 bases, and the junction held 5 bases outside the gene matches. The CDR3 consists of 16 residues. Germline CDR1 reads MNHEY; CDR2 reads SVGEGT. CDR3 coding DNA: TGTGCCAGCAGTACACCGGGACAGGGGGCCTACAATGAGCAGTTCTTC. Translation: CASSTPGQGAYNEQFF.

V gene TRBV5-1 combines with J gene TRBJ2-1; 12 bases are shared with TRBD2. Germline V gene data show CDR1 as SGHRS and CDR2 as YFSETQ. Trimming cost V 0 bases and J 8 bases; bases outside gene matches: 3. This CDR3 is 15 amino acids long. CDR3 DNA sequence: TGCGCCAGCAGCTTGGGGACTAGCGGGATTTATGAGCAGTTCTTC. Translated: CASSLGTSGIYEQFF. The full variable domain, with the rest looked up from reference TRBV5-1 and TRBJ2-1, is KAGVTQTPRYLIKTRGQQVTLSCSPISGHRSVSWYQQTPGQGLQFLFEYFSETQRNKGNFPGRFSGRQFSNSRSEMNVSTLELGDSALYLCASSLGTSGIYEQFFGPGTRLTVL.

The rearrangement joins TRBV12-5 to TRBJ1-1, with D possibly TRBD1 on 6 matching bases. With 1 base removed from V and 10 bases from J, the gap between germline ends came to 7 bases. The CDR3 is 11 residues long. Germline assignment: CDR1 LGHNT and CDR2 FRNRAP. The CDR3 here is CASGLGRGAFF. CDR3 coding DNA: TGTGCTAGTGGTTTGGGCAGGGGAGCTTTCTTT.

This clone appeared a single time. The chain employs TRBV5-8 and TRBJ1-1, with a possible D match to TRBD1 (6 bases). V lost 1 base to trimming and J lost 5 bases, with 15 bases between them. Germline V gives CDR1 SGHTS, CDR2 YDEGEE. CDR3 length: 15 residues. The CDR3 here is CASSLQGRGFTEAFF. In DNA form, the CDR3 reads TGTGCCAGCAGCTTGCAAGGCAGGGGTTTTACTGAAGCTTTCTTT.

The sample holds one count of this clone. The chain employs TRBV7-2 and TRBJ2-1, with a tentative D call TRBD1 (5 bases). The CDR3 extends over 16 amino acids. V lost 4 bases, J lost 0 bases, and 13 bases lay in between. From germline, CDR1 is SGHTA and CDR2 FQGNSA. The CDR3 region is CASSSRTTRSYNEQFF. The CDR3 DNA reads as TGTGCCAGCAGCTCCAGGACAACTCGCTCCTACAATGAGCAGTTCTTC.

This clone has just a few counts. J is TRBJ1-5 and V is TRBV10-3; D ambiguous. From germline, CDR1 is ENHRY and CDR2 SYGVKD. This CDR3 spans 16 amino acids. V was clipped by 0 bases and J by 0 bases, with 9 bases between them. This CDR3 reads CAISESGGPSNQPQHF. As DNA, the CDR3 is TGTGCCATCAGTGAGTCGGGAGGGCCTAGCAATCAGCCCCAGCATTTT.

This clone was detected a few times. The CDR3 DNA follows: TGTGCCAGCAGTCCGGGAAGTATAAGCAATCAGCCCCAGCATTTT. Its translation: CASSPGSISNQPQHF. The chain is built from TRBV6-2 or TRBV6-3 and TRBJ1-5; D ambiguous. CDR1 is MNHEY, CDR2 SVGEGT, per germline. V was trimmed by 5 bases and J by 1 base, leaving 12 bases between them. The CDR3 loop spans 15 amino acids.

The rearrangement uses TRBV10-3 and TRBJ1-2; possibly TRBD1 for D (5 bases). V was pared by 0 bases and J by 2 bases, with 19 bases between. This CDR3 comprises 18 residues. Per germline, CDR1 ENHRY and CDR2 SYGVKD. This chain's CDR3 is CAISESNMGQGRNYGYTF. The CDR3 nucleotides read TGTGCCATCAGTGAGTCCAACATGGGGCAGGGTAGGAACTATGGCTACACCTTC.

This chain links TRBV7-9 with TRBJ1-2; weak D call: TRBD1 (6 bases). Trimming removed 5 bases from V and 3 bases from J, with 10 bases in between. The CDR3 sequence is 13 residues long. Per the germline V gene, CDR1 is SEHNR and CDR2 is FQNEAQ (reference sequence). The CDR3 spells CASSPRGDYGYTF. CDR3 DNA: TGTGCCAGCAGCCCCAGGGGAGACTATGGCTACACCTTC.

The V gene is TRBV5-1, the J gene TRBJ1-1; TRBD1 matches 7 bases. This CDR3 comprises 13 residues. Looked up from germline, CDR1 is SGHRS and CDR2 is YFSETQ. With 3 bases clipped from V and 7 bases from J, the junction kept 6 bases outside the gene matches. The CDR3 bases are TGCGCCAGCAGCTGGGACAGCAGCCTTGAAGCTTTCTTT. Its translation: CASSWDSSLEAFF.

This chain joins TRBV12-3 or TRBV12-4 and TRBJ1-1; D gene uncertain. There are 13 residues in the CDR3. Trimming took 5 bases from V and 3 from J, leaving 10 bases between them. DNA for the CDR3: TGTGCCAGCAGTCCCAGTATGCACACTGAAGCTTTCTTT. Translation: CASSPSMHTEAFF.

The rearrangement links TRBV30 to TRBJ1-4; perhaps TRBD1 as D (6 bases). Looked up from germline, CDR1 is GTSNPN and CDR2 is SVGIG (reference sequence). The length of the CDR3 is 12 residues. V shed 1 base and J shed 8 bases, with 8 bases lying between them. CDR3 sequence reads: CAWSAQGEKLFF. The CDR3 region has the DNA TGTGCCTGGAGTGCCCAGGGGGAAAAACTGTTTTTT.

The CDR3 nucleotides read TGTGCCAGCAGTTCTATCCTTTCCGGGAACACCCTCAATCAGCCCCAGCATTTT. Its translation is CASSSILSGNTLNQPQHF. V usage is TRBV27 and J usage is TRBJ1-5, with no clear D. The CDR3 has 18 residues. Germline CDR1 is MNHEY and CDR2 is SMNVEV (reference sequence). Trimming pared 4 bases from V and 3 bases from J, leaving 22 bases between.

This clone was seen a few times. The genes are TRBV7-6 and TRBJ2-1; the match to TRBD1 covers 8 bases. J gave up 9 bases and V 4 bases, and 5 bases lay outside the gene matches. The germline CDR1 and CDR2 sequences are SGHVS and FNYEAQ. The CDR3 consists of 13 residues. This CDR3 reads CASSSSQGAEQFF. CDR3 DNA: TGTGCCAGCAGCTCTTCCCAGGGGGCTGAGCAGTTCTTC.

The rearrangement joins TRBV7-2 to TRBJ2-7; 8 positions agree with TRBD1. CDR3 length: 15 amino acids. CDR1 is SGHTA, CDR2 FQGNSA, per germline. The trim removed 5 bases at V and 3 bases at J, leaving 9 bases unmatched. CDR3 protein: CASSLGQGRFYEQYF. The CDR3 nucleotides are TGTGCCAGCAGCCTAGGACAGGGAAGATTCTACGAGCAGTACTTC.

In its sample, this clone was seen once. J is TRBJ2-1 and V is TRBV18; a possible D gene is TRBD2 (6 bases). Germline CDR1 and CDR2: KGHSH and LQKENI. V was clipped by 3 bases and J by 4 bases, with 7 bases between them. CDR3 length: 13 residues. Here the CDR3 DNA reads TGTGCCAGCTCACCGCTAGCGTACAATGAGCAGTTCTTC. Its protein product is CASSPLAYNEQFF.

The chain carries TRBV29-1 and TRBJ2-3; TRBD2 matches 7 bases. V gave up 7 bases and J gave up 6 bases; unmatched junction bases: 7. The CDR3 contains 12 residues. Germline V CDR1 and CDR2: SQVTM, ANQGSEA. CDR3 sequence reads: CSAGGYLDTQYF. CDR3 nucleotides: TGCAGCGCCGGGGGGTATTTGGATACGCAGTATTTT.